Below, 31 T cell receptor beta chains from the same sample are listed, as sequenced in a study of technical replicates of blood from a handful of donors. The assay was immunoSEQ multiplex PCR, and TCRdb's table has in-frame clones only and misses some. The top ten clones hold around 4.1% of a sample with around 30,000 clones, around nine tenths of them seen once. The sequencing input was PBMCs. The receptors were gathered from a human donor in good health. Some clones in this sample may be carry-over from other donors' samples.

The CDR3 DNA reads as TGTGCCAGCAGTTCCTGGACTACAAGCTTGGAGCAGTTCTTC. This encodes CASSSWTTSLEQFF. This chain joins TRBV6-5 and TRBJ2-1; tentatively, D is TRBD2 (6 bases). This CDR3 contains 14 residues. The germline CDR1 and CDR2 sequences are MNHEY and SVGAGI. With 4 bases removed from V and 10 bases from J, the gap between germline ends came to 17 bases.

The chain recombines TRBV7-2 with TRBJ2-5; 7 bases align to TRBD1. CDR1 and CDR2 from the germline V gene are SGHTA and FQGNSA. The CDR3 contains 15 residues. V lost 5 bases to trimming and J lost 3 bases; unmatched junction nucleotides: 9. The CDR3: CASSPGTALKETQYF. CDR3 bases: TGTGCCAGCAGCCCCGGGACAGCTCTTAAAGAGACCCAGTACTTC.

This rearrangement joins TRBV9 to TRBJ1-4; TRBD1 might be the D (6 bases). Germline V gene lookup returns CDR1 SGDLS and CDR2 YYNGEE. CDR3 size: 13 residues. Trimming left V 4 bases short and J 7 bases short, with 11 bases between. CDR3 DNA sequence: TGTGCCAGCAGCCGCGGGGGCGTTGAAAAACTGTTTTTT. It codes for CASSRGGVEKLFF.

The rearrangement uses TRBV4-3 and TRBJ1-3; 8 nucleotides line up with TRBD1. CDR1 LGHNA and CDR2 YSLEER come from the germline V gene. V dropped 0 bases and J dropped 0; count of bases not matched to a gene: 10. This CDR3 comprises 19 residues. The CDR3: CASSQDLGQAFSSGNTIYF. In DNA, the CDR3 is TGCGCCAGCAGCCAAGATTTGGGACAGGCGTTTAGCTCTGGAAACACCATATATTTT.

The chain is built from TRBV7-9 and TRBJ1-2; no reliable D call. Germline V gene lookup returns CDR1 SEHNR and CDR2 FQNEAQ (reference sequence). V lost 1 base to trimming and J lost 8 bases, with 14 bases between them. This CDR3 has 14 amino acids. This CDR3 is CASSLDGVLWGYTF. CDR3 nucleotide sequence: TGTGCCAGCAGCTTAGACGGGGTACTATGGGGCTACACCTTC.

This clone appeared once. This chain joins TRBV14 and TRBJ2-3; weak D call: TRBD2 (6 bases). The germline V gene encodes CDR1 SGHDN and CDR2 FVKESK. CDR3 length: 16 residues. V was shortened by 4 bases and J by 5 bases, with 19 bases between the two germline ends. In DNA, the CDR3 is TGTGCCAGCAGCCCTTGGGGAAGCGGGCGGGGAGATACGCAGTATTTT. Protein: CASSPWGSGRGDTQYF.

The J gene is TRBJ1-6, the V gene TRBV18; no clear D. The V end was cut by 2 bases, the J end by 0 bases, with 11 bases between. The germline V gene encodes CDR1 KGHSH and CDR2 LQKENI. The CDR3 runs 17 residues. For the CDR3, the DNA is TGTGCCAGCTCACCAGGTAGCTGGAACTCCTATAATTCACCCCTCCACTTT. This encodes CASSPGSWNSYNSPLHF.

V usage is TRBV19 and J usage is TRBJ1-5; weak D call: TRBD1 (5 bases). The V end was cut by 1 base, the J end by 2 bases, with 12 bases between. CDR3 length: 16 amino acids. Germline V gene data show CDR1 as LNHDA and CDR2 as SQIVND (reference sequence). The CDR3 nucleotides read TGTGCCAGTAGTATAGGTGCAGGGATGGGCAATCAGCCCCAGCATTTT. Amino acids: CASSIGAGMGNQPQHF.

The chain couples TRBV15 to TRBJ2-1; TRBD2 is a possible D gene (6 bases). Trimming removed 5 bases at V and 6 bases at J, with 11 bases between. CDR3 length: 13 residues. Germline values: CDR1 LNHNV, CDR2 YYDKDF (reference sequence). CDR3 in DNA: TGTGCCACCAGCGGGCCAGCGGGCAATGAGCAGTTCTTC. It encodes CATSGPAGNEQFF.

The chain joins TRBV11-2 to TRBJ2-1, with D uncertain. Trimming left V 1 base short and J 5 bases short, with 9 bases between. CDR1 and CDR2 from the germline V gene are SGHAT and FQNNGV. The CDR3 extends over 14 amino acids. In DNA, the CDR3 is TGTGCCAGCAGCTTAGGTGGCATCCACAATGAGCAGTTCTTC. Its protein is CASSLGGIHNEQFF.

This chain uses TRBV7-8 with TRBJ2-1, with D possibly matching TRBD2 (6 bases). Germline CDR1 reads SGHVS; CDR2 reads FQNEAQ. The CDR3 is 16 residues long. V was cut by 5 bases and J by 0 bases, with 14 bases left in between. The CDR3 bases are TGTGCCAGCAGCATACTAGCACTGAGCTCCTACAATGAGCAGTTCTTC. Translated, it gives CASSILALSSYNEQFF.

The V and J genes are TRBV4-1 and TRBJ1-2; the D is unclear. The CDR3 sequence is 15 residues long. Between the trimmed V and J ends, which lost 2 bases and 1 base, there was a span of 11 bases. Germline CDR1 reads MGHRA; CDR2 reads YSYEKL. The CDR3 DNA follows: TGCGCCAGCAGCCAAATACGGGATTATAACTATGGCTACACCTTC. Translation gives CASSQIRDYNYGYTF.

The chain joins TRBV7-8 to TRBJ1-5; D is undetermined. Germline V gene lookup returns CDR1 SGHVS and CDR2 FQNEAQ. The CDR3 has 18 residues. V lost 5 bases, J lost 0 bases, and 20 bases lay in between. The DNA for the CDR3 is TGTGCCAGCAGCAAAAGTTCGTGGTCCGGTAATAGCAATCAGCCCCAGCATTTT. Its protein is CASSKSSWSGNSNQPQHF.

This clone has just one count. J is TRBJ2-3 and V is TRBV6-4, with TRBD2 identical over 8 bases. The CDR3 is 16 amino acids. V lost 8 bases to trimming and J lost 3 bases; unmatched junction nucleotides: 13. Germline V gene lookup returns CDR1 MRHNA and CDR2 SNTAGT. CDR3 amino acids: CASRSRAGGRTDTQYF. CDR3 DNA: TGTGCCAGCCGTTCGCGGGCGGGGGGCAGGACAGATACGCAGTATTTT.

V and J are TRBV4-3 and TRBJ1-6; 7 positions agree with TRBD1. The germline gives CDR1 LGHNA, CDR2 YSLEER. This CDR3 spans 16 amino acids. V was pared by 4 bases and J by 4 bases, with 7 bases of the junction left unmatched. The CDR3 DNA reads as TGCGCCAGCAGCCCATCTAGGGGGCATTATAATTCACCCCTCCACTTT. Translated: CASSPSRGHYNSPLHF.

The rearrangement joins TRBV30 to TRBJ2-1; TRBD2 might be the D (5 bases). The CDR3 contains 16 residues. The V and J ends lost 1 base and 1 base respectively, with 14 bases between them. Germline CDR1 is GTSNPN and CDR2 is SVGIG (reference sequence). CDR3 nucleotide sequence: TGTGCCTGGAGTGGAAGAGGGCAGATGTCCTACAATGAGCAGTTCTTC. Translated: CAWSGRGQMSYNEQFF.

This clone has only one observation. The chain links TRBV7-9 to TRBJ1-6; D unclear. The CDR3 runs 15 residues. The V gene lost 1 base and the J gene lost 9 bases, with 13 bases spanning the gap. The V gene's germline CDR1 is SEHNR and CDR2 FQNEAQ (reference sequence). CDR3 DNA: TGTGCCAGCAGCTTAGACTTGTCCTCGGGTTCACCCCTCCACTTT. Protein product: CASSLDLSSGSPLHF.

V and J are TRBV9 and TRBJ2-2, with D possibly matching TRBD1 (5 bases). This CDR3 has 14 amino acids. The V end lost 3 bases, the J end lost 7 bases, and 13 bases lay between the germline ends. Per the germline V gene, CDR1 is SGDLS and CDR2 is YYNGEE. The CDR3 sequence is CASSANWGFGELFF. The DNA for the CDR3 is TGTGCCAGCAGCGCAAATTGGGGCTTCGGGGAGCTGTTTTTT.

The genes are TRBV7-8 and TRBJ2-7, with D tentatively TRBD1 (5 bases). V was cut by 6 bases and J by 3 bases, with 15 bases left in between. This CDR3 has 14 residues. From germline, CDR1 is SGHVS and CDR2 FQNEAQ. CDR3 coding DNA: TGTGCCAGCAGAAGGCAGGGAACTGTCTACGAGCAGTACTTC. It is translated as CASRRQGTVYEQYF.

The rearrangement joins TRBV20-1 to TRBJ1-1; D possibly corresponds to TRBD1 (5 bases). Germline loops: CDR1 DFQATT, CDR2 SNEGSKA (reference sequence). The CDR3 has 11 amino acids. V was shortened by 6 bases and J by 6 bases, with 11 bases between the two germline ends. As DNA, the CDR3 is TGCAGTGCCCCGGTAGGGGCTGAAGCTTTCTTT. Its protein product is CSAPVGAEAFF.

The count of this clone is one. CDR3 coding DNA: TGTGCCAGCTCACCACCGTTGGTAACCCAGGCCTATGGCTACACCTTC. It codes for CASSPPLVTQAYGYTF. The chain has TRBV18 and TRBJ1-2; D unresolved. Trimming shortened V by 0 bases and J by 4 bases, and 15 bases separated the two germline ends. Per the germline V gene, CDR1 is KGHSH and CDR2 is LQKENI. There are 16 residues in the CDR3.

The chain employs TRBV11-1 and TRBJ2-7; the match to TRBD2 covers 10 bases. Germline loops: CDR1 SGHAT, CDR2 FQDESV (reference sequence). The CDR3 totals 15 residues. V gave up 5 bases and J gave up 2 bases; unmatched junction bases: 6. CDR3 region: CASSPTSGNTYEQYF. The CDR3 coding sequence is TGTGCCAGCAGCCCTACTAGCGGGAACACCTACGAGCAGTACTTC.

The chain uses TRBV6-6 and TRBJ2-7; the D gene is possibly TRBD1 (6 bases). Trimming stripped 7 bases from V and 3 bases from J, with 16 bases between. This CDR3 has 14 amino acids. Germline V gene lookup returns CDR1 MNHNY and CDR2 SVGAGI (reference sequence). The CDR3 loop is CASTRTAANYEQYF. As DNA, the CDR3 is TGTGCCAGCACTAGGACAGCAGCCAACTACGAGCAGTACTTC.

The chain couples TRBV4-3 to TRBJ2-3; D might be TRBD2 (5 bases). CDR1 is LGHNA, CDR2 YSLEER, per germline. Trimming left V 0 bases short and J 5 bases short, with 6 bases between. CDR3 length equals 13 residues. CDR3 residues: CASSQDGGDTQYF. The CDR3 bases are TGCGCCAGCAGCCAAGATGGAGGAGATACGCAGTATTTT.

The rearrangement uses TRBV4-1 and TRBJ2-7; D may be TRBD2 (6 bases). V was shortened by 0 bases and J by 2 bases, with 11 bases between the two germline ends. This CDR3 comprises 15 residues. Germline V gene data show CDR1 as MGHRA and CDR2 as YSYEKL. The CDR3 sequence: CASSQETRGAYEQYF. In DNA form, the CDR3 reads TGCGCCAGCAGCCAAGAAACGCGGGGCGCCTACGAGCAGTACTTC.

This chain joins TRBV4-3 and TRBJ2-5; a possible D gene is TRBD2 (6 bases). This CDR3 has 13 amino acids. Trimming took 4 bases from V and 9 from J, leaving 15 bases between them. The V gene's germline CDR1 is LGHNA and CDR2 YSLEER. CDR3 DNA: TGCGCCAGCAGCCCGACTAGTGGTCGGGCCCAGTACTTC. The encoded protein is CASSPTSGRAQYF.

The chain recombines TRBV2 with TRBJ1-4; 8 bases map to TRBD1. The germline V gene encodes CDR1 SNHLY and CDR2 FYNNEI. This CDR3 is built from 14 residues. Trimming cost V 8 bases and J 8 bases; bases outside gene matches: 10. In DNA, the CDR3 is TGTGCCAGCGTCGTGAGACAGGGGTTAGAAAAACTGTTTTTT. Protein: CASVVRQGLEKLFF.

This clone was recorded only once. This chain joins TRBV5-1 and TRBJ2-3, with D perhaps matching TRBD2 (6 bases). The CDR3 is 14 residues long. V lost 0 bases, J lost 4 bases, and 9 bases lay in between. Germline values: CDR1 SGHRS, CDR2 YFSETQ. CDR3 bases: TGCGCCAGCAGCTTGGGGGGGGAAGCAGATACGCAGTATTTT. Translated, it gives CASSLGGEADTQYF.

The chain is built from TRBV15 and TRBJ2-5; tentatively, D is TRBD2 (6 bases). Germline CDR1 and CDR2: LNHNV and YYDKDF (reference sequence). The length of the CDR3 is 15 residues. The V end lost 0 bases, the J end lost 6 bases, and 14 bases lay between the germline ends. The CDR3 DNA reads TGTGCCACCAGCAGAGATGAGGAGGGCATGAAGACCCAGTACTTC. This encodes CATSRDEEGMKTQYF.

This clone has a single count. V gene TRBV25-1 combines with J gene TRBJ1-6; no firm D call. CDR1 MGHDK and CDR2 SYGVNS come from the germline V gene. Trimming left V 3 bases short and J 8 bases short, with 14 bases between. CDR3 length: 15 amino acids. The CDR3 bases are TGTGCCAGCAGTGACCCCGCAGATTTCTATTCACCCCTCCACTTT. It encodes CASSDPADFYSPLHF.

J is TRBJ2-7 and V is TRBV6-5; D uncertain. CDR3 size: 15 residues. In germline, CDR1 is MNHEY, CDR2 SVGAGI. Trimming shortened V by 0 bases and J by 2 bases, and 11 bases separated the two germline ends. CDR3 region: CASSYSVAGAYEQYF. CDR3 DNA sequence: TGTGCCAGCAGTTACTCGGTCGCAGGCGCCTACGAGCAGTACTTC.